This is a list of T cell receptor beta chains from one sample in a study of control samples from healthy donors and cancer patients. Here immunoSEQ multiplex PCR was the method, and the copy in TCRdb shows in-frame clones only, minus some. In the table there are around 190,000 clones, 85% to 90% of which are singletons. The specimen was blood. These receptor sequences come from a woman between 45 and 60 years old in good health. CDR3s include the opening cysteine and the closing phenylalanine or tryptophan. The order of the fields is clone size, V gene, D gene, J gene, CDR3 protein, CDR3 DNA. The D gene is left open where the match is weak. A clone size is listed for some rows: how often the clone was seen (once, few, many), or a class if it is expanded.

>-|TRBV20-1|-|TRBJ1-1
CSASPFGVNTEAFF
TGCAGTGCTAGTCCCTTCGGGGTGAACACTGAAGCTTTCTTT
>-|TRBV2|-|TRBJ2-5
CASSSGTSGLPAWETQYF
TGTGCCAGCAGTTCCGGGACCTCAGGGCTCCCAGCATGGGAGACCCAGTACTTC
>-|TRBV18|-|TRBJ1-2
CASSPGAEGYTF
TGTGCCAGCTCACCAGGGGCAGAGGGCTACACCTTC
>-|TRBV6-1|-|TRBJ2-2
CASSEGPLNTGELFF
TGTGCCAGCAGTGAAGGGCCCTTGAACACCGGGGAGCTGTTTTTT
>-|TRBV5-4|-|TRBJ2-1
CASSLTPPYNEQFF
TGTGCCAGCAGCTTGACTCCACCCTACAATGAGCAGTTCTTC
>-|TRBV19|-|TRBJ2-5
CASSRTDQETQYF
TGTGCCAGTAGTAGGACGGACCAAGAGACCCAGTACTTC
>-|TRBV2|-|TRBJ2-2
CASIEGYTGELFF
TGTGCCAGCATTGAGGGGTACACCGGGGAGCTGTTTTTT
>-|TRBV9|TRBD1|TRBJ2-3
CASSPWDRASTTDTQYF
TGTGCCAGCAGCCCCTGGGACAGGGCGAGCACCACAGATACGCAGTATTTT
>-|TRBV5-4|-|TRBJ2-6
CASSLMTVSGANVLTF
TGTGCCAGCAGCTTGATGACCGTCTCCGGGGCCAACGTCCTGACTTTC
>few|TRBV11-2|-|TRBJ1-2
CASSLDFWNVGEHGYTF
TGTGCCAGCAGCTTAGACTTTTGGAATGTAGGGGAGCACGGCTACACCTTC
>-|TRBV2|-|TRBJ1-1
CASVLDGPNTEAFF
TGTGCCAGCGTCTTAGACGGACCAAACACTGAAGCTTTCTTT
>-|TRBV9|-|TRBJ2-3
CASSVRVITDTQYF
TGTGCCAGCAGCGTTAGGGTAATCACAGATACGCAGTATTTT
>-|TRBV2|-|TRBJ1-6
CASMANSHNSPLHF
TGTGCCAGCATGGCGAACAGCCATAATTCACCCCTCCACTTT
>once|TRBV6-5|TRBD1|TRBJ2-1
CASSYTRTGKREQFF
TGTGCCAGCAGTTACACGAGGACAGGGAAGAGGGAGCAGTTCTTC
>-|TRBV14|TRBD2|TRBJ2-7
CASSQVTSSGRRYEQYF
TGTGCCAGCAGCCAAGTAACGTCTAGCGGGAGAAGGTACGAGCAGTACTTC
>once|TRBV7-2|-|TRBJ2-1
CASSLVGFYEQFF
TGTGCCAGCAGCTTAGTCGGGTTCTATGAGCAGTTCTTC
>-|TRBV5-8|-|TRBJ2-1
CASSPQGGSYNEQFF
TGTGCCAGCAGCCCTCAGGGGGGTTCCTACAATGAGCAGTTCTTC
>-|TRBV6-6|-|TRBJ2-2
CASSVTNTGELFF
TGTGCCAGCAGTGTAACGAACACCGGGGAGCTGTTTTTT
>-|TRBV7-9|TRBD1|TRBJ1-5
CASSLQGQGVNQPQHF
TGTGCCAGCAGCTTACAGGGACAGGGGGTGAATCAGCCCCAGCATTTT
>-|TRBV5-6|-|TRBJ2-3
CASSSRDSADTQYF
TGTGCCAGCAGCAGTAGAGACAGTGCAGATACGCAGTATTTT
>-|TRBV28|-|TRBJ1-4
CASSPRGRENEKLFF
TGTGCCAGCAGCCCAAGGGGCAGGGAGAATGAAAAACTGTTTTTT
>-|TRBV27|-|TRBJ1-2
CASSFGVAGDYGYTF
TGTGCCAGCAGTTTCGGTGTGGCAGGGGACTATGGCTACACCTTC
>-|TRBV6-2/TRBV6-3|-|TRBJ1-2
CASSVPRNFNYGYTF
TGTGCCAGCAGTGTCCCAAGGAATTTTAACTATGGCTACACCTTC
>-|TRBV9|TRBD2|TRBJ2-1
CASSPRGAGGGNEQFF
TGTGCCAGCAGCCCAAGAGGAGCGGGAGGGGGCAATGAGCAGTTCTTC
>-|TRBV9|-|TRBJ1-6
CASSPRLSLNSPLHF
TGTGCCAGCAGCCCTCGTTTGTCCCTGAATTCACCCCTCCACTTT
>-|TRBV30|TRBD1|TRBJ1-2
CAWSVGDRTRGYVYGYTF
TGTGCCTGGAGTGTCGGGGACAGGACTCGGGGCTATGTCTATGGCTACACCTTC
>-|TRBV7-8|-|TRBJ1-5
CASSFRQGSIQPQHF
TGTGCCAGCAGCTTTCGTCAGGGTAGTATTCAGCCCCAGCATTTT
>once|TRBV4-1|-|TRBJ1-1
CASSSNRVVTGEAFF
TGCGCCAGCAGCTCTAACAGGGTGGTCACTGGTGAAGCTTTCTTT
>-|TRBV29-1|-|TRBJ1-1
CSVEDMSLNTEAFF
TGCAGCGTCGAGGACATGAGCCTGAACACTGAAGCTTTCTTT
>-|TRBV6-2/TRBV6-3|TRBD1|TRBJ1-5
CASSPRTGLGNQPQHF
TGTGCCAGCAGTCCCCGGACAGGGCTGGGCAATCAGCCCCAGCATTTT